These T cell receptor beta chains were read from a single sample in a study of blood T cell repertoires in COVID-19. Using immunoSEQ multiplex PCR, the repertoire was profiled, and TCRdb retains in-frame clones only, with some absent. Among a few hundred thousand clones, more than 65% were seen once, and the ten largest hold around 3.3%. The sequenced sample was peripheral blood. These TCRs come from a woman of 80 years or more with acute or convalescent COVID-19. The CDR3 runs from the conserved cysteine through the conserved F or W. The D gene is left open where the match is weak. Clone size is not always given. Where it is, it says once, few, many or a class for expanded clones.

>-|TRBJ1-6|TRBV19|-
TGTGCCAGTTCGGTAACCGATTCACCCCTCCACTTT
CASSVTDSPLHF
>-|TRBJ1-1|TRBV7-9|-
TGTGCCAGCAGCTTAGCTTCAGGGTCTGAAGCTTTCTTT
CASSLASGSEAFF
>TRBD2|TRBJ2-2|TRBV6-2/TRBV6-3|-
TGTGCCAGCAGTTTGACTAGCGGGGGACCAAACACCGGGGAGCTGTTTTTT
CASSLTSGGPNTGELFF
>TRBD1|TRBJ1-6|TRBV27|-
TGTGCCAGCACCGGACAGGGAAGTCAACCCCTCCACTTT
CASTGQGSQPLHF
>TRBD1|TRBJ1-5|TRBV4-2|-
TGTGCCAGCAGCCAAGTCCCACAGGGGGTTAATCAGCCCCAGCATTTT
CASSQVPQGVNQPQHF
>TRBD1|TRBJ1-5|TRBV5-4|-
TGTGCCAGCAGCCAACAGGGGACGGGCAATCAGCCCCAGCATTTT
CASSQQGTGNQPQHF
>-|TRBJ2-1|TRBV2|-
TGTGCCAGCAGTGAAGCGCTTCCAGGAGAGCAGTTCTTC
CASSEALPGEQFF
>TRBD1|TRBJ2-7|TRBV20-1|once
TGCAGCCGACAGGGGGCTTACGAGCAGTACTTC
CSRQGAYEQYF
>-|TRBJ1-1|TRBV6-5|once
TGTGCCAGCAGTTACCGCGGGGCAGGTGACACTGAAGCTTTCTTT
CASSYRGAGDTEAFF
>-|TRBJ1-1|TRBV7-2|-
TGTGCCAGCAGCACCCGACAGTACACTGAAGCTTTCTTT
CASSTRQYTEAFF
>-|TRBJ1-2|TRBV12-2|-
TGTGCAAGTCGCTTCCGTATCTATGGCTACACCTTC
CASRFRIYGYTF
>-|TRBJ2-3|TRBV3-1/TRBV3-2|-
TGTGCCAGCAGCCAAGAGTGGGTAGCCAGCACAGATACGCAGTATTTT
CASSQEWVASTDTQYF
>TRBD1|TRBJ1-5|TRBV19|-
TGTGCCAGTACCGGGACAGGGAGGAGCAATCAGCCCCAGCATTTT
CASTGTGRSNQPQHF
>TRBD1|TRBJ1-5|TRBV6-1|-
TGTGCCAGCAGTGAAGAAGGGACAGGGGTGTTAGGTAGCAATCAGCCCCAGCATTTT
CASSEEGTGVLGSNQPQHF
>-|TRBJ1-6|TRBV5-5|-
TGTGCCAGCAGCTTGGAAGACAGAAATAATTCACCCCTCCACTTT
CASSLEDRNNSPLHF
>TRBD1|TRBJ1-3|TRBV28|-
TGTGCCAGCAGTTTGGGACAGGGACGAAACACCATATATTTT
CASSLGQGRNTIYF
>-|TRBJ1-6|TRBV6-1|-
TGTGCCAGCAGTGAATTTTGGAGCTCCTATAATTCACCCCTCCACTTT
CASSEFWSSYNSPLHF
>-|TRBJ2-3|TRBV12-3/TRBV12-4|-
TGTGCCAGCAGTCCGCGAGGGGATACGCAGTATTTT
CASSPRGDTQYF
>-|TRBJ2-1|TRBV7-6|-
TGTGCCAGCAGCCCCGCGGGACCGACTTATGGAGGGCTTGAGCAGTTCTTC
CASSPAGPTYGGLEQFF
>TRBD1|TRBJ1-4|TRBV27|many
TGTGCCAGCAGCCGTACACCGGGACAGCGTAGTGAAAAACTGTTTTTT
CASSRTPGQRSEKLFF
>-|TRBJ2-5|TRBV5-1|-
TGCGCCAGCAGCTTGGGGACAGTCCCCCAAGAGACCCAGTACTTC
CASSLGTVPQETQYF
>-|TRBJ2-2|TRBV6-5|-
TGTGCCAGCAAAGAGGCCGGGGAGCTGTTTTTT
CASKEAGELFF
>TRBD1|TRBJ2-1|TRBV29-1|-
TGCAGCGCCTTAACAGGGGGCTACAATGAGCAGTTCTTC
CSALTGGYNEQFF
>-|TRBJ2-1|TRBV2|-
TGTGCCAGCAGTGAACAGGGGCGGGACTACTCGCAGTTCTTC
CASSEQGRDYSQFF
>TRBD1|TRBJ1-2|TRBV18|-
TGTGCCAGCCCCACCCGGACAGGGGTTGGCTACACCTTC
CASPTRTGVGYTF
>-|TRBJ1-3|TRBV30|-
TGTGCCTGGAGTGTTGGCGGGACTGGAAACACCATATATTTT
CAWSVGGTGNTIYF
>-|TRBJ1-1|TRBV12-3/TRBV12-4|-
TGTGCCAGCAGGAGGACTCGGACCACTGAAGCTTTCTTT
CASRRTRTTEAFF
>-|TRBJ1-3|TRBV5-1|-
TGCGCCAGCAGCACTTCGGGGGGCACGGGAAACACCATATATTTT
CASSTSGGTGNTIYF
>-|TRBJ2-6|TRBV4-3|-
TGCGCCAGCAGCCAAGACCACCTTCGCGGGGCTGGGGCCAACGTCCTGACTTTC
CASSQDHLRGAGANVLTF
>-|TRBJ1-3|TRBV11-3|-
TGTGCCAGCAGCTTACGGAGGTCCGGAAACACCATATATTTT
CASSLRRSGNTIYF
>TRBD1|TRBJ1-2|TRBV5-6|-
TGTGCCAGCAGCGGGGACAGGGCAAACTATGGCTACACCTTC
CASSGDRANYGYTF
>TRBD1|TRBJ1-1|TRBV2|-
TGTGCCAGCAGGGATAAGGGACAGAAGAACACTGAAGCTTTCTTT
CASRDKGQKNTEAFF
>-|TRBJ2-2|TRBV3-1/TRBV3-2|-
TGTGCCAGCAGCCAAGTAGGGGGGGCCGGGGAGCTGTTTTTT
CASSQVGGAGELFF
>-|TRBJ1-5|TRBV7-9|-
TGTGCCAGCAGCTTAGGAGGCGGGGGTAATCAGCCCCAGCATTTT
CASSLGGGGNQPQHF
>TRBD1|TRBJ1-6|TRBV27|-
TGTGCCAGCAGCTTGACCGGAGGGGGCAATAATTCACCCCTCCACTTT
CASSLTGGGNNSPLHF
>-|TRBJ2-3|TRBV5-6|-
TGTGCCAGCAGCCTAGGCCCTGGCGCAGATACGCAGTATTTT
CASSLGPGADTQYF
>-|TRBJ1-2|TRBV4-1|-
TGCGCCAGCAGCCAAGATCATCAGGGTTATGGCTACACCTTC
CASSQDHQGYGYTF
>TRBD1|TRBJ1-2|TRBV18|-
TGTGCCAGCTCACCACTCCCAGCAGGGGGCAGATATGGCTACACCTTC
CASSPLPAGGRYGYTF
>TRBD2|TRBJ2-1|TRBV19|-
TGTGCCACCAGGGAGGGCCACAATGAGCAGTTCTTC
CATREGHNEQFF
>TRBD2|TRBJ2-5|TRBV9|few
TGTGCCAGCAGCGCGCAGGTAGCGGGGGGGCGAGAGACCCAGTACTTC
CASSAQVAGGRETQYF
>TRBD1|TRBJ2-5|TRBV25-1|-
TGTGCCAGCAGTGTACGACAGGGGGCTGGGGAGACCCAGTACTTC
CASSVRQGAGETQYF
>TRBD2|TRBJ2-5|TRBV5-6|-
TGTGCCAGCCGGCTACGCGGGGGGGCCGTGGAGACCCAGTACTTC
CASRLRGGAVETQYF
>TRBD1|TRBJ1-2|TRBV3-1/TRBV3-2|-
TGTGCCAGCAGCCAGGTTCCTCCGGGACAGGGTTTTGGCTACACCTTC
CASSQVPPGQGFGYTF
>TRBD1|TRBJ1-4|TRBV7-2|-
TGTGCCAGCAGCTTACAGGGGGGAAAACTGTTTTTT
CASSLQGGKLFF
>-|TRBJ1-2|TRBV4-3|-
TGCGCCAGCAGCCAAGATCTTGAGGTTAACCCAATCGATCGAGGCTACACCTTC
CASSQDLEVNPIDRGYTF
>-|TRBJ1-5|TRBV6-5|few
TGTGCCAGCAGTTCCTTGGGCCAGCCCCAGCATTTT
CASSSLGQPQHF
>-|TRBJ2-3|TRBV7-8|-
TGTGCCAGCAGTTACAGGCATACGCAGTATTTT
CASSYRHTQYF
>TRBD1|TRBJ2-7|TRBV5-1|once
TGCGCCAGCAGCGGGGGACAGGGAAGTCACTACGAGCAGTACTTC
CASSGGQGSHYEQYF